These 9 T cell receptor beta chains originate from one sample sequenced in a study of Graves' ophthalmopathy and Graves' hyperthyroidism (dated by TCRdb to 2017 to 2018). These reads were obtained on an Illumina HiSeq 2000. For repertoire sequencing, TCR beta CDR3 regions were amplified from RNA transcripts. A first-round RT-PCR used HTBI primers with the Qiagen OneStep RT-PCR kit, followed by a second-round multiplex PCR, size selection and purification. In TCRdb, the public reads were trimmed at Q25 with fastp and aligned with MiXCR, with productive beta chains retained. Rows matching on CDR3 protein sequence are summarized as one entry with the most common DNA and genes. The sample table lists more than 1,000,000 distinct CDR3 sequences, less than 45% of them with a count of one. Jointly, the top ten make up 11% of the sample. Specimen: peripheral blood or thyroid tissue (not recorded which). These receptors were obtained from an adult man with Graves' hyperthyroidism.

This clonotype was found many times. The chain has TRBV5-4 and TRBJ2-5; 8 bases map to TRBD1. J was trimmed by 5 bases and V by 4 bases; bases with no gene match: 7. There are 14 residues in the CDR3. Germline lookup yields CDR1 SGHNT and CDR2 YYREEE (reference sequence). Here the CDR3 reads CASSRDRLGETQYF. DNA for the CDR3: TGTGCCAGCAGCCGGGACAGGTTGGGGGAGACCCAGTACTTC. The variable domain in full, with the rest retrieved from reference TRBV5-4 and TRBJ2-5, is ETGVTQSPTHLIKTRGQQVTLRCSSQSGHNTVSWYQQALGQGPQFIFQYYREEENGRGNFPPRFSGLQFPNYSSELNVNALELDDSALYLCASSRDRLGETQYFGPGTRLLVL.

This clonotype was counted at least ten times. The genes are TRBV20-1 and TRBJ2-2; no reliable D call. This CDR3 comprises 12 residues. Germline loops: CDR1 DFQATT, CDR2 SNEGSKA (reference sequence). Trimming shortened V by 6 bases and J by 7 bases, and 12 bases separated the two germline ends. CDR3 sequence reads: CSASKRSGELFF. The CDR3 DNA sequence: TGCAGTGCGAGTAAACGAAGCGGGGAGCTGTTTTTT.

A word on this clonotype: Being one base from a much bigger clone, this may be a read error. The chain recombines TRBV20-1 with TRBJ2-5; D might be TRBD2 (6 bases). The CDR3 loop spans 13 amino acids. Germline V gene sequence: CDR1 DFQATT, CDR2 SNEGSKA (reference sequence). CDR3 DNA sequence: TGCAGTACGCGGGCTAGCGAGCAAGGGACCCAGTACTTC. This codes for CSTRASEQGTQYF.

This clonotype appeared a few times. The V call is TRBV4-1, the J call TRBJ1-2, with 7 bases that match TRBD1. This CDR3 contains 16 residues. V dropped 8 bases and J dropped 6; count of bases not matched to a gene: 18. Germline CDR1 is MGHRA and CDR2 is YSYEKL. The CDR3 region has the DNA TGCGCCAGCCGAAAAACCCAAGAGGGGACAGCGGATGGCTACACCTTC. This encodes CASRKTQEGTADGYTF.

Ten or more counts support this clonotype. The V call is TRBV7-2, the J call TRBJ1-5; TRBD1 aligns across 7 bases. Germline trimming cut 5 bases from V and 1 base from J; bases unmatched to any gene: 5. Germline assignment: CDR1 SGHTA and CDR2 FQGNSA. The CDR3 loop spans 15 amino acids. In nucleotides, the CDR3 is TGTGCCAGCAGCCCTCGACAGGGAAGCAATCAGCCCCAGCATTTT. Protein: CASSPRQGSNQPQHF.

This clonotype has ten or more counts. The V call is TRBV5-1, the J call TRBJ1-1; tentative D call: TRBD1 (6 bases). V was clipped by 0 bases and J by 6 bases, with 9 bases between them. Germline CDR1 reads SGHRS; CDR2 reads YFSETQ. This CDR3 spans 13 amino acids. The CDR3 loop is CASSLAGVSEAFF. For the CDR3, the DNA is TGCGCCAGCAGCTTGGCAGGGGTTTCTGAAGCTTTCTTT.

This clonotype was observed many times. The rearrangement joins TRBV20-1 to TRBJ2-7; TRBD2 matches at 10 bases. V gave up 3 bases and J gave up 3 bases; unmatched junction bases: 5. Germline CDR1 DFQATT, CDR2 SNEGSKA (reference sequence). This CDR3 has 14 residues. The CDR3 here is CSASQVAGGYEQYF. The DNA for the CDR3 is TGCAGTGCTAGTCAGGTAGCGGGGGGCTACGAGCAGTACTTC.

In its sample, this clonotype was seen many times. The V and J genes are TRBV19 and TRBJ1-2; D might be TRBD1 (6 bases). The CDR3 extends over 14 amino acids. Looked up from germline, CDR1 is LNHDA and CDR2 is SQIVND (reference sequence). Trimming shortened V by 6 bases and J by 3 bases, and 14 bases separated the two germline ends. CDR3 nucleotide sequence: TGTGCCAGTAGCCCGGGACACGGTGACTATGGCTACACCTTC. Protein sequence: CASSPGHGDYGYTF.

This clonotype was seen ten or more times. An end of the junction does not agree with germline; a read error may underlie this. This sequence joins TRBV7-9 and TRBJ2-7; possibly TRBD1 for D (6 bases). The CDR3 spans 11 residues. In germline, CDR1 is SEHNR, CDR2 FQNEAQ (reference sequence). This CDR3 reads CASRTRDTIKF. The DNA for the CDR3 is TGTGCCAGCCGCACCCGGGACACAATCAAATTC.